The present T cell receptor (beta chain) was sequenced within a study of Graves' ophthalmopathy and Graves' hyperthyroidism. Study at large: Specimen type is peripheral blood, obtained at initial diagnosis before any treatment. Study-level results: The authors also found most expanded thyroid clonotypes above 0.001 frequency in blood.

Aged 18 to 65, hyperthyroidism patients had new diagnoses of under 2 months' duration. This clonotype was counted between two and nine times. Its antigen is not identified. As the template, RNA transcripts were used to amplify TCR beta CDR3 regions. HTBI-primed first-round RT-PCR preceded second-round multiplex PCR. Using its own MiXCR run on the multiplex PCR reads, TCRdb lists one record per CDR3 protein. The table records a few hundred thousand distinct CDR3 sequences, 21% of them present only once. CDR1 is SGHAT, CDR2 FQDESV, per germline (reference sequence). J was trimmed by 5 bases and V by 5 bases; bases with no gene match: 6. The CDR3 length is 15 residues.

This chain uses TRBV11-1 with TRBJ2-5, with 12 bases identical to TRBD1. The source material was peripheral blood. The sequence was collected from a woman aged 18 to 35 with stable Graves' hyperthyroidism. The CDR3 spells CASSPGTGGYETQYF. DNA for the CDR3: TGTGCCAGCAGCCCAGGGACAGGGGGCTATGAGACCCAGTACTTC.